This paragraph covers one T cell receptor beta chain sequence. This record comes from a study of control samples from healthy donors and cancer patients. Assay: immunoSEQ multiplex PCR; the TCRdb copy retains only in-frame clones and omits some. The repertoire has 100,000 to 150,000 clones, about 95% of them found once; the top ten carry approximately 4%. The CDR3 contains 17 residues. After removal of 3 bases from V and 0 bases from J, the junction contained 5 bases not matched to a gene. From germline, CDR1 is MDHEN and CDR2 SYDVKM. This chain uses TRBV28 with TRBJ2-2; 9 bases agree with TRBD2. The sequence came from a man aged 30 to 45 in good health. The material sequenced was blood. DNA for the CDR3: TGTGCCAGCAGTTTCCCTAGCGGGGTCGCGAACACCGGGGAGCTGTTTTTT. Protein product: CASSFPSGVANTGELFF.